These 24 T cell receptor beta chains were all obtained from the same sample, sequenced in a study of identical twins. One entry per CDR3 protein results from TCRdb running MiXCR on the 5' RACE reads. The sample lists about 520,000 distinct CDR3 sequences; approximately 22% were seen once. Separately, the same data were catalogued under a study of T cells expressing NK-cell markers.

What was sequenced was CD4+ T cells sorted from blood. These receptors were collected from a woman under 30 in good health.

The rearrangement links TRBV20-1 to TRBJ1-1; D is undetermined. The germline V and J ends were trimmed by 5 bases and 5 bases, with 9 bases remaining between them. CDR1 is DFQATT, CDR2 SNEGSKA, per germline (reference sequence). There are 11 residues in the CDR3. The CDR3 bases are TGCAGTGCTCCTCTAGGGACTGAAGCTTTCTTT. Protein sequence: CSAPLGTEAFF.

The V gene is TRBV5-6, the J gene TRBJ2-5; the D is unclear. This CDR3 spans 14 amino acids. V was trimmed by 0 bases and J by 1 base, leaving 7 bases between them. Looked up from germline, CDR1 is SGHDT and CDR2 is YYEEEE. The CDR3 loop reads CASSLVRFQETQYF. The CDR3, as DNA: TGTGCCAGCAGCTTGGTCCGGTTCCAAGAGACCCAGTACTTC.

The chain joins TRBV5-5 to TRBJ2-1; D call uncertain. The germline gives CDR1 SGHKS, CDR2 YYEKEE (reference sequence). Between the trimmed V and J ends, which lost 0 bases and 3 bases, there was a span of 7 bases. The CDR3 has 14 amino acids. The CDR3 DNA sequence: TGTGCCAGCAGCTTGGTGGCAGACTACAATGAGCAGTTCTTC. It encodes CASSLVADYNEQFF.

This chain connects TRBV21-1 to TRBJ2-1; the D call of TRBD1 is as the table states it, not checked on the DNA. TRBV21-1 is a known pseudogene. The CDR3 runs to 12 residues. The CDR3 region has the DNA TGTGCCCTCCCTGGGAGAGGCAATGAGCAGTTCTTC. Its protein product is CALPGRGNEQFF.

The chain employs TRBV6-5 and TRBJ1-2, with TRBD1 as a possible D gene (5 bases). Germline lookup yields CDR1 MNHEY and CDR2 SVGAGI. Trimming removed 3 bases at V and 2 bases at J, with 10 bases between. CDR3 length: 14 residues. CDR3 sequence (DNA): TGTGCCAGCAGTTATGGGGCTTGGAACTATGGCTACACCTTC. Its protein product is CASSYGAWNYGYTF.

The rearrangement uses TRBV5-5 and TRBJ2-5; D is possibly TRBD1 (6 bases). V was trimmed by 5 bases and J by 7 bases, leaving 15 bases between them. This CDR3 region has 13 residues. Germline V CDR1 and CDR2: SGHKS, YYEKEE (reference sequence). The CDR3 DNA reads TGTGCCAGCAGGGACAGTAAGGTTCTGACCCAGTACTTC. Protein product: CASRDSKVLTQYF.

This clonotype was counted a few times. The V and J genes are TRBV19 and TRBJ2-5; D remains ambiguous. This CDR3 spans 12 amino acids. Per the germline V gene, CDR1 is LNHDA and CDR2 is SQIVND (reference sequence). The ends were cut back, 7 bases at V and 4 bases at J, with 10 bases in the middle. The CDR3 sequence is CASTDIGETQYF. Here the CDR3 DNA reads TGTGCCAGTACTGACATCGGAGAGACCCAGTACTTC.

This clonotype was counted many times. The rearrangement uses TRBV5-1 and TRBJ1-4; no clear D gene. Germline CDR1 SGHRS, CDR2 YFSETQ. The CDR3 has 14 residues. Trimming stripped 0 bases from V and 3 bases from J, with 6 bases between. CDR3 region: CASSLGGSNEKLFF. The CDR3 bases are TGCGCCAGCAGCTTGGGAGGATCTAATGAAAAACTGTTTTTT.

CDR3 region: CASSYLGLAGGRGDTQYF. The CDR3 DNA follows: TGTGCCAGCAGTTATTTAGGACTAGCGGGGGGCCGTGGAGATACGCAGTATTTT. This sequence joins TRBV6-5 and TRBJ2-3; 14 positions match TRBD2. Losses at the gene ends were 3 bases for V and 5 bases for J; bases not matched to a gene: 10. This CDR3 region has 18 residues. Per germline, CDR1 MNHEY and CDR2 SVGAGI.

This clonotype was found a few times. The chain carries TRBV24-1 and TRBJ2-1; D might be TRBD1 (5 bases). This CDR3 is 11 amino acids long. V dropped 3 bases and J dropped 9 bases, with 5 bases sitting between them. CDR1 and CDR2 from the germline V gene are KGHDR and SFDVKD. The CDR3 DNA reads TGTGCCACCAGTGATCAGGGTGAGCAGTTCTTC. Translation: CATSDQGEQFF.

The chain carries TRBV5-1 and TRBJ2-3; unclear D gene. Per the germline V gene, CDR1 is SGHRS and CDR2 is YFSETQ. V shed 2 bases and J shed 4 bases, with 5 bases lying between them. The CDR3 has 12 amino acids. Here the CDR3 DNA reads TGCGCCAGCAGCTTTTCCTCAGATACGCAGTATTTT. Translating gives CASSFSSDTQYF.

The gene calls are TRBV7-1 and TRBJ2-5; D is unclear. TRBV7-1 is designated an ORF whose function remains uncertain. CDR3 size: 22 residues. V lost 3 bases and J lost 10, with 42 bases in between. The CDR3 coding sequence is TGTGCCAGCAGCTCCACCTTCTGGCAGAACCCCCGCAACCACTTCCGCTGTCAAGTCCAGTACTTC. Its translation is CASSSTFWQNPRNHFRCQVQYF.

The V gene is TRBV5-1, the J gene TRBJ2-1, with a weak D call TRBD1 (5 bases). The CDR3 covers 18 residues. V lost 0 bases, J lost 0 bases, and 16 bases lay in between. Germline values: CDR1 SGHRS, CDR2 YFSETQ. Written as DNA, the CDR3 is TGCGCCAGCAGCTTGGTTGACAGCTCCCGAAGCTCCTACAATGAGCAGTTCTTC. Its protein product is CASSLVDSSRSSYNEQFF.

This chain links TRBV20-1 with TRBJ1-1, with 10 bases that match TRBD1. Unmatched junction bases numbered 6, after V lost 4 bases and J lost 4 bases. The CDR3 spans 14 residues. CDR1 and CDR2 (germline): DFQATT, SNEGSKA (reference sequence). The CDR3, as DNA: TGCAGTGCTACTTGGACAGGGGGGAGCACTGAAGCTTTCTTT. Translation gives CSATWTGGSTEAFF.

This clonotype came up a few times. The chain carries TRBV20-1 and TRBJ2-1; D unclear. The ends were cut back, 1 base at V and 8 bases at J, with 9 bases in the middle. The CDR3 sequence is 12 residues long. CDR1 is DFQATT and CDR2 is SNEGSKA in the germline V gene (reference sequence). CDR3 in amino acids: CSARVSDDEQFF. CDR3 nucleotide sequence: TGCAGTGCTAGAGTAAGCGACGATGAGCAGTTCTTC.

The chain employs TRBV4-3 and TRBJ1-2, with D unresolved. The V and J ends lost 0 bases and 0 bases respectively, with 5 bases between them. CDR3 size: 14 residues. Germline V gene sequence: CDR1 LGHNA, CDR2 YSLEER. The CDR3 coding sequence is TGCGCCAGCAGCCAAGATGCCACTAACTATGGCTACACCTTC. Protein product: CASSQDATNYGYTF.

This clonotype occurred a few times. The chain employs TRBV7-2 and TRBJ2-1; 14 bases are shared with TRBD2. CDR3 length equals 15 residues. The J segment lost 9 bases and the V segment lost 5 bases, leaving 6 bases of the junction unmatched. The germline V gene has CDR1 SGHTA and CDR2 FQGNSA. CDR3 nucleotide sequence: TGTGCCAGCAGCACGCGACTAGCGGGAGGGGGTGAGCAGTTCTTC. It translates to CASSTRLAGGGEQFF.

This clonotype was counted a few times. The chain recombines TRBV7-3 with TRBJ1-1; unclear D gene. Between the trimmed V and J ends, which lost 4 bases and 4 bases, there was a span of 10 bases. This CDR3 comprises 13 residues. Germline CDR1 is SGHTA and CDR2 is FQGTGA. This CDR3 is CASSSKVGTEAFF. CDR3 sequence (DNA): TGTGCCAGCAGCTCCAAAGTAGGCACTGAAGCTTTCTTT.

This clonotype was observed a few times. The genes are TRBV12-3 or TRBV12-4 and TRBJ2-1; 11 bases line up with TRBD1. Germline trimming cut 5 bases from V and 6 bases from J; bases unmatched to any gene: 6. CDR3 length equals 15 residues. The CDR3: CASSAGTGGFNEQFF. The CDR3 DNA reads as TGTGCCAGCAGTGCCGGGACAGGGGGGTTCAATGAGCAGTTCTTC.

The V gene is TRBV5-1, the J gene TRBJ2-3; D assignment may be TRBD1 or TRBD2 (6 bases each). Trimming took 5 bases from V and 4 from J, leaving 11 bases between them. This CDR3 is built from 13 residues. CDR1 and CDR2 (germline): SGHRS, YFSETQ. The CDR3, as DNA: TGCGCCAGCAGTTGGGGGGCGGCAGATACGCAGTATTTT. Translation: CASSWGAADTQYF.

This clonotype was counted between two and nine times. V and J are TRBV29-1 and TRBJ1-1, with TRBD1 as a possible D gene (5 bases). The V end lost 6 bases, the J end lost 1 base, and 12 bases lay between the germline ends. This CDR3 has 13 residues. CDR1 is SQVTM and CDR2 is ANQGSEA in the germline V gene. The CDR3 protein is CSVTRQSNTEAFF. CDR3 in DNA: TGCAGCGTAACTAGACAGTCGAACACTGAAGCTTTCTTT.

This clonotype was recorded a few times. The chain carries TRBV4-2 and TRBJ1-2; possible D gene TRBD1, 5 bases. There are 14 residues in the CDR3. Trimming left V 0 bases short and J 7 bases short, with 12 bases between. CDR1 is LGHNA, CDR2 YNFKEQ, per germline. The chain's CDR3 is CASSQEGRGGGYTF. CDR3 bases: TGTGCCAGCAGCCAAGAAGGGCGGGGCGGTGGCTACACCTTC.

This clonotype turned up a few times. The CDR3 protein is CAISADRGVTEAFF. The CDR3 DNA follows: TGTGCCATCAGTGCGGACAGGGGGGTCACTGAAGCTTTCTTT. The chain couples TRBV10-3 to TRBJ1-1; TRBD1 matches 10 bases. CDR3 length: 14 residues. Germline CDR1 is ENHRY and CDR2 is SYGVKD. Unmatched junction bases numbered 3, after V lost 4 bases and J lost 4 bases.

The CDR3 loop is CSARQGVGGYTF. CDR3 in DNA: TGCAGTGCTAGACAGGGGGTAGGGGGCTACACCTTC. The genes are TRBV20-1 and TRBJ1-2, with TRBD1 matching over 7 bases. Germline V gene lookup returns CDR1 DFQATT and CDR2 SNEGSKA (reference sequence). CDR3 size: 12 residues. The V gene end was trimmed by 2 bases and the J gene end by 8 bases; junction bases not matched to a gene: 5.